This TCR beta chain was observed in a study of blood T cell repertoires in COVID-19. Study overall: Sites in the United States, Italy and Spain provided acute and convalescent COVID-19 samples. Nucleic acid was either cDNA or gDNA, and it came from T cells, B-cell-depleted T cells, or PBMCs.

This CDR3 contains 13 residues. Looked up from germline, CDR1 is SGHRS and CDR2 is YFSETQ. Trimming removed 2 bases at V and 8 bases at J, with 11 bases between. Authors' processing steps: Reference gene primer amplification in the assay estimated nucleated cell counts. TCRdb's table, derived via immunoSEQ multiplex PCR, lists solely in-frame clones and lacks some. V and J calls and clone size come straight from that table; D and trimming were deduced from the DNA. The sample records 100,000 or so clones, roughly 80% being singletons. The V and J genes are TRBV5-1 and TRBJ2-1; tentatively, D is TRBD2 (5 bases). This receptor was taken from a man aged 65 to 79 with active or convalescent COVID-19. The sample taken for sequencing was peripheral blood. CDR3 sequence: CASSFSSRDEQFF. DNA of the CDR3: TGCGCCAGCAGCTTCTCTAGCCGCGATGAGCAGTTCTTC.